The rows below give T cell receptor beta chains drawn from one sample of a study of preoperative IRX-2 immunotherapy in early breast cancer. Profiled with immunoSEQ multiplex PCR; TCRdb holds only in-frame clones, not every one. The sample records over 20,000 clones, about 81% being singletons. Sequencing was performed on lymph node tissue, taken after IRX-2 immunotherapy. The receptors stem from a human donor with breast cancer. Each CDR3 is given with its conserved first and last residue. Each record gives: D gene, clone size, V gene, J gene, CDR3 protein, CDR3 DNA. The D gene is left open where the match is weak. Clone size is shown for a subset of rows, as once, few, many or a class of expanded clone.

D gene: TRBD2
clone size: medium-sized
V gene: TRBV6-8
J gene: TRBJ2-3
CDR3 protein: CASTPSWLAGSDTQYF
CDR3 DNA: TGTGCCAGCACCCCCTCTTGGCTAGCGGGTTCCGATACGCAGTATTTT

D gene: .
clone size: .
V gene: TRBV15
J gene: TRBJ2-3
CDR3 protein: CATSSGGFVTDTQYF
CDR3 DNA: TGTGCCACCAGCAGTGGGGGTTTTGTGACAGATACGCAGTATTTT

D gene: TRBD1
clone size: .
V gene: TRBV28
J gene: TRBJ2-5
CDR3 protein: CASSPPLGTGQEGTQYF
CDR3 DNA: TGTGCCAGCAGTCCACCCCTAGGGACAGGGCAAGAGGGGACCCAGTACTTC

D gene: TRBD1
clone size: medium-sized
V gene: TRBV15
J gene: TRBJ1-3
CDR3 protein: CATSARDRAFTGNTIYF
CDR3 DNA: TGTGCCACCAGCGCTCGAGACAGGGCTTTCACTGGAAACACCATATATTTT

D gene: TRBD2
clone size: .
V gene: TRBV2
J gene: TRBJ2-7
CDR3 protein: CASKRGPAYEQYF
CDR3 DNA: TGTGCCAGCAAGCGGGGGCCAGCCTACGAGCAGTACTTC

D gene: TRBD1
clone size: .
V gene: TRBV28
J gene: TRBJ1-2
CDR3 protein: CASSLLTGLYGYTF
CDR3 DNA: TGTGCCAGCAGTCTCCTGACAGGGCTCTATGGCTACACCTTC

D gene: .
clone size: .
V gene: TRBV12-5
J gene: TRBJ2-1
CDR3 protein: CASGLIQGGYNEQFF
CDR3 DNA: TGTGCTAGTGGTTTGATCCAGGGGGGCTACAATGAGCAGTTCTTC

D gene: .
clone size: .
V gene: TRBV5-1
J gene: TRBJ1-6
CDR3 protein: CASSLDGSTYNSPLHF
CDR3 DNA: TGCGCCAGCAGCTTGGATGGGAGCACCTATAATTCACCCCTCCACTTT

D gene: .
clone size: .
V gene: TRBV7-6
J gene: TRBJ2-2
CDR3 protein: CASSLEVQGTAGELFF
CDR3 DNA: TGTGCCAGCAGCTTGGAAGTCCAGGGAACGGCCGGGGAGCTGTTTTTT

D gene: .
clone size: once
V gene: TRBV6-8
J gene: TRBJ1-5
CDR3 protein: CASSYSHRGNQPQHF
CDR3 DNA: TGTGCCAGCAGTTACTCCCATCGTGGTAATCAGCCCCAGCATTTT

D gene: .
clone size: few
V gene: TRBV6-8
J gene: TRBJ1-3
CDR3 protein: CASRFQGGSGNTIYF
CDR3 DNA: TGTGCCAGCAGATTCCAGGGAGGCTCTGGAAACACCATATATTTT

D gene: TRBD2
clone size: .
V gene: TRBV28
J gene: TRBJ2-1
CDR3 protein: CASSLVQGSGGLEQFF
CDR3 DNA: TGTGCCAGCAGTTTGGTTCAGGGGAGCGGGGGTTTGGAGCAGTTCTTC

D gene: TRBD2
clone size: .
V gene: TRBV30
J gene: TRBJ2-1
CDR3 protein: CAWNKGLAGTVGQFF
CDR3 DNA: TGTGCCTGGAATAAGGGACTAGCGGGGACCGTTGGGCAGTTCTTC

D gene: .
clone size: .
V gene: TRBV19
J gene: TRBJ1-2
CDR3 protein: CASRENRVGSYTF
CDR3 DNA: TGTGCCAGTAGAGAAAACAGGGTGGGGAGCTACACCTTC

D gene: .
clone size: .
V gene: TRBV12-5
J gene: TRBJ2-1
CDR3 protein: CASGFVAGSGNEQFF
CDR3 DNA: TGTGCTAGTGGTTTCGTCGCAGGGTCAGGCAATGAGCAGTTCTTC

D gene: .
clone size: .
V gene: TRBV25-1
J gene: TRBJ2-1
CDR3 protein: CASSHSAPSYNEQFF
CDR3 DNA: TGTGCCAGCAGCCACAGCGCGCCCTCCTACAATGAGCAGTTCTTC

D gene: .
clone size: few
V gene: TRBV6-8
J gene: TRBJ1-5
CDR3 protein: CASKFQGSSNQPQHF
CDR3 DNA: TGTGCCAGCAAGTTCCAGGGGAGTAGCAATCAGCCCCAGCATTTT

D gene: .
clone size: once
V gene: TRBV29-1
J gene: TRBJ1-1
CDR3 protein: CSVAPGQTTEAFF
CDR3 DNA: TGCAGCGTTGCCCCAGGGCAGACCACTGAAGCTTTCTTT

D gene: .
clone size: .
V gene: TRBV6-8
J gene: TRBJ1-4
CDR3 protein: CASTVFGGVGEKLFF
CDR3 DNA: TGTGCCAGCACCGTATTCGGGGGCGTTGGTGAAAAACTGTTTTTT

D gene: .
clone size: .
V gene: TRBV28
J gene: TRBJ1-2
CDR3 protein: CASSLGGRSLIHGYTF
CDR3 DNA: TGTGCCAGCAGTTTAGGGGGACGGAGTTTAATCCATGGCTACACCTTC

D gene: .
clone size: .
V gene: TRBV6-8
J gene: TRBJ1-3
CDR3 protein: CASSYGGAGNTIYF
CDR3 DNA: TGTGCCAGCAGTTACGGTGGTGCCGGAAACACCATATATTTT

D gene: .
clone size: .
V gene: TRBV18
J gene: TRBJ1-5
CDR3 protein: CASSPMGASNQPQHF
CDR3 DNA: TGTGCCAGCTCACCAATGGGGGCTTCCAATCAGCCCCAGCATTTT

D gene: .
clone size: .
V gene: TRBV11-3
J gene: TRBJ2-1
CDR3 protein: CASRVGDGIPYNEQFF
CDR3 DNA: TGTGCCAGCCGAGTGGGGGACGGTATTCCTTACAATGAGCAGTTCTTC

D gene: .
clone size: .
V gene: TRBV19
J gene: TRBJ1-2
CDR3 protein: CASHTDFYGYTF
CDR3 DNA: TGTGCCAGTCATACAGATTTCTATGGCTACACCTTC

D gene: .
clone size: .
V gene: TRBV28
J gene: TRBJ1-2
CDR3 protein: CASSWGTNYGYTF
CDR3 DNA: TGTGCCAGCAGCTGGGGCACCAACTATGGCTACACCTTC

D gene: .
clone size: .
V gene: TRBV1
J gene: TRBJ2-2
CDR3 protein: CASKPTANTGELFF
CDR3 DNA: TGCGCCAGCAAGCCGACAGCGAACACCGGGGAGCTGTTTTTT

D gene: .
clone size: .
V gene: TRBV19
J gene: TRBJ2-5
CDR3 protein: CASSAPGRQETQYF
CDR3 DNA: TGTGCCAGTAGTGCCCCGGGACGACAGGAGACCCAGTACTTC

D gene: .
clone size: .
V gene: TRBV29-1
J gene: TRBJ1-1
CDR3 protein: CSVVVQMNTEAFF
CDR3 DNA: TGCAGCGTTGTGGTTCAGATGAACACTGAAGCTTTCTTT

D gene: TRBD2
clone size: once
V gene: TRBV28
J gene: TRBJ2-3
CDR3 protein: CASSGGTSTDTQYF
CDR3 DNA: TGTGCCAGCAGCGGGGGGACTAGCACAGATACGCAGTATTTT

D gene: .
clone size: .
V gene: TRBV16
J gene: TRBJ1-5
CDR3 protein: CASSLRGVSNQPQHF
CDR3 DNA: TGTGCCAGCAGCCTGCGGGGGGTTAGCAATCAGCCCCAGCATTTT

D gene: .
clone size: once
V gene: TRBV16
J gene: TRBJ2-1
CDR3 protein: CASSYNSYEQFF
CDR3 DNA: TGTGCCAGCAGCTACAATAGTTATGAGCAGTTCTTC

D gene: TRBD1
clone size: few
V gene: TRBV15
J gene: TRBJ2-3
CDR3 protein: CATSRTGGAGADTQYF
CDR3 DNA: TGTGCCACCAGCAGGACAGGGGGCGCCGGGGCAGATACGCAGTATTTT

D gene: .
clone size: .
V gene: TRBV19
J gene: TRBJ1-6
CDR3 protein: CASSMRTAAANSPLHF
CDR3 DNA: TGTGCCAGTAGTATGAGGACAGCCGCAGCGAATTCACCCCTCCACTTT

D gene: .
clone size: once
V gene: TRBV6-8
J gene: TRBJ1-2
CDR3 protein: CASRPGLGAYGYTF
CDR3 DNA: TGTGCCAGCAGACCGGGACTAGGGGCATATGGCTACACCTTC

D gene: .
clone size: .
V gene: TRBV10-3
J gene: TRBJ2-1
CDR3 protein: CASGTESSYNEQFF
CDR3 DNA: TGTGCCAGCGGGACCGAAAGCTCCTACAATGAGCAGTTCTTC

D gene: .
clone size: .
V gene: TRBV19
J gene: TRBJ2-7
CDR3 protein: CASSHPGQTYEQYF
CDR3 DNA: TGTGCCAGTAGCCACCCGGGACAAACATACGAGCAGTACTTC

D gene: TRBD1
clone size: .
V gene: TRBV19
J gene: TRBJ1-2
CDR3 protein: CAVRDRGIWGYTF
CDR3 DNA: TGTGCCGTACGGGACAGGGGGATTTGGGGCTACACCTTC

D gene: TRBD1
clone size: .
V gene: TRBV28
J gene: TRBJ1-4
CDR3 protein: CASNAQGTFEKLFF
CDR3 DNA: TGTGCCAGCAACGCACAGGGGACGTTCGAAAAACTGTTTTTT

D gene: .
clone size: .
V gene: TRBV29-1
J gene: TRBJ1-3
CDR3 protein: CSVAQAGNTIYF
CDR3 DNA: TGCAGCGTTGCTCAGGCTGGAAACACCATATATTTT

D gene: .
clone size: .
V gene: TRBV7-5
J gene: TRBJ2-1
CDR3 protein: CASRTGTTDNEQFF
CDR3 DNA: TGTGCCAGCAGAACCGGGACTACCGACAATGAGCAGTTCTTC

D gene: .
clone size: .
V gene: TRBV12-5
J gene: TRBJ2-5
CDR3 protein: CASGTAKETQYF
CDR3 DNA: TGTGCCAGCGGGACAGCCAAAGAGACCCAGTACTTC

D gene: .
clone size: .
V gene: TRBV11-3
J gene: TRBJ1-5
CDR3 protein: CASSQVVGERRPQHF
CDR3 DNA: TGTGCCAGCAGCCAAGTGGTCGGGGAGCGGCGGCCCCAGCATTTT

D gene: .
clone size: few
V gene: TRBV6-8
J gene: TRBJ2-5
CDR3 protein: CAITPGRGGETQYF
CDR3 DNA: TGTGCCATCACTCCTGGGCGTGGGGGAGAGACCCAGTACTTC

D gene: .
clone size: .
V gene: TRBV7-1
J gene: TRBJ2-5
CDR3 protein: CASSLRAAETQYF
CDR3 DNA: TGTGCCAGCAGCTTAAGGGCCGCAGAGACCCAGTACTTC

D gene: .
clone size: .
V gene: TRBV1
J gene: TRBJ2-3
CDR3 protein: CASSQDGWSSTDTQYF
CDR3 DNA: TGCGCCAGCAGCCAAGATGGTTGGTCTAGCACAGATACGCAGTATTTT

D gene: .
clone size: .
V gene: TRBV30
J gene: TRBJ1-6
CDR3 protein: CAWNHSGTRGGSLHF
CDR3 DNA: TGTGCCTGGAATCATTCCGGGACTAGGGGGGGATCCCTCCACTTT

D gene: .
clone size: .
V gene: TRBV5-1
J gene: TRBJ2-2
CDR3 protein: CASSLDPISGGELFF
CDR3 DNA: TGCGCCAGCAGCTTAGACCCCATCTCGGGCGGGGAGCTGTTTTTT

D gene: .
clone size: once
V gene: TRBV7-2
J gene: TRBJ1-4
CDR3 protein: CASGGRGVFEKLFF
CDR3 DNA: TGTGCCAGCGGCGGCAGGGGTGTTTTTGAAAAACTGTTTTTT

D gene: TRBD1
clone size: .
V gene: TRBV11-3
J gene: TRBJ2-7
CDR3 protein: CASRIRDRGYEQYF
CDR3 DNA: TGTGCCAGCAGGATCCGGGACAGGGGCTACGAGCAGTACTTC

D gene: .
clone size: .
V gene: TRBV30
J gene: TRBJ2-2
CDR3 protein: CAWSVRGGGGTGELFF
CDR3 DNA: TGTGCCTGGAGTGTACGCGGCGGAGGAGGAACCGGGGAGCTGTTTTTT

D gene: .
clone size: .
V gene: TRBV19
J gene: TRBJ1-1
CDR3 protein: CASSIAVGAAEAFF
CDR3 DNA: TGTGCCAGTAGTATCGCGGTGGGGGCGGCTGAAGCTTTCTTT

D gene: TRBD2
clone size: .
V gene: TRBV19
J gene: TRBJ2-1
CDR3 protein: CASSIYKLEAGGYNEQFF
CDR3 DNA: TGTGCCAGTAGTATATATAAATTAGAGGCGGGGGGATACAATGAGCAGTTCTTC

D gene: .
clone size: .
V gene: TRBV6-8
J gene: TRBJ1-1
CDR3 protein: CASQRQENTEAFF
CDR3 DNA: TGTGCCTCACAACGACAGGAAAACACTGAAGCTTTCTTT

D gene: .
clone size: once
V gene: TRBV18
J gene: TRBJ2-2
CDR3 protein: CASSPRRPDGTGELFF
CDR3 DNA: TGTGCCAGCTCACCACGTCGGCCGGATGGCACCGGGGAGCTGTTTTTT

D gene: TRBD2
clone size: once
V gene: TRBV14
J gene: TRBJ2-1
CDR3 protein: CASSQGRGGFYEQFF
CDR3 DNA: TGTGCCAGCAGCCAAGGGCGGGGGGGCTTTTATGAGCAGTTCTTC

D gene: TRBD2
clone size: .
V gene: TRBV18
J gene: TRBJ2-3
CDR3 protein: CASSQLRLAGSTSTDTQYF
CDR3 DNA: TGTGCCAGCTCACAGCTAAGACTAGCGGGGTCGACTAGCACAGATACGCAGTATTTT

D gene: TRBD1
clone size: .
V gene: TRBV7-6
J gene: TRBJ1-3
CDR3 protein: CASSPQGARNTIYF
CDR3 DNA: TGTGCCAGCAGTCCACAGGGGGCGAGAAACACCATATATTTT

D gene: TRBD1
clone size: .
V gene: TRBV28
J gene: TRBJ1-5
CDR3 protein: CASSDRGRDQPQHF
CDR3 DNA: TGTGCCAGCAGTGACAGGGGGCGCGATCAGCCCCAGCATTTT

D gene: .
clone size: .
V gene: TRBV19
J gene: TRBJ1-2
CDR3 protein: CASERGTYGYTF
CDR3 DNA: TGTGCCAGCGAGCGGGGGACCTATGGCTACACCTTC